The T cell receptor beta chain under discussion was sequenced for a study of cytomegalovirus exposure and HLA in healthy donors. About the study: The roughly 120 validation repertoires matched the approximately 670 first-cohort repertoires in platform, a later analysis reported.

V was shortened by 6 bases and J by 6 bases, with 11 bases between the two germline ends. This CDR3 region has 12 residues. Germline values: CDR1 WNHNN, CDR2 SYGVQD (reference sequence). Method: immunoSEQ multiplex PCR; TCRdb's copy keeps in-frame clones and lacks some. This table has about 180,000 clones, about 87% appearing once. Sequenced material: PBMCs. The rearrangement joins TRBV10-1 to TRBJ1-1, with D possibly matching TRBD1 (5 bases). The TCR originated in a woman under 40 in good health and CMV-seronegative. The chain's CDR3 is CASSPGFSEAFF. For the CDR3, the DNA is TGCGCCAGCAGCCCAGGGTTTTCTGAAGCTTTCTTT.